One and the same sample provided the 22 T cell receptor beta chains below, sequenced in a study of blood T cells in healthy people across ages. Next came a second PCR, run for about 6 to 12 cycles, which used a sample-barcoded 5' primer along with a J-beta primer mix. Each CDR3 protein is one row after TCRdb ran MiXCR on the 5' RACE reads. Among about 900,000 distinct CDR3 sequences, approximately 65% were seen once, and the ten largest hold about a quarter. Sequences were obtained from blood. All receptors derive from a man aged 25-45 years in good health.

This chain links TRBV20-1 with TRBJ2-3; D is unresolved. This CDR3 region has 12 residues. Germline values: CDR1 DFQATT, CDR2 SNEGSKA (reference sequence). V gave up 2 bases and J gave up 5 bases, with 8 bases separating them. The CDR3 loop is CSARLRGDTQYF. In DNA form, the CDR3 reads TGCAGTGCTAGACTTCGTGGAGATACGCAGTATTTT.

This clonotype was picked up one time. V and J are TRBV25-1 and TRBJ2-3; possible D gene TRBD2, 7 bases. The CDR3 is 17 residues long. Germline lookup yields CDR1 MGHDK and CDR2 SYGVNS. Trimming took off 5 bases at V and 3 bases at J, with 21 bases between the two ends. In DNA form, the CDR3 reads TGTGCCAGCAGTTTTACTAGGGGGGAGGGTATAACAGATACGCAGTATTTT. This codes for CASSFTRGEGITDTQYF.

V and J are TRBV6-6 and TRBJ1-5; 9 nucleotides line up with TRBD1. The CDR3 runs 14 residues. The germline CDR1 and CDR2 sequences are MNHNY and SVGAGI (reference sequence). V dropped 10 bases and J dropped 3; count of bases not matched to a gene: 7. The CDR3 loop reads CATTDRGNNQPQHF. Written as DNA, the CDR3 is TGTGCCACCACGGACAGGGGAAACAATCAGCCCCAGCATTTT.

The chain has TRBV3-1 and TRBJ2-4, with D perhaps matching TRBD1 (5 bases). The J call may be incorrect, as the DNA end agrees better with TRBJ2-7. The length of the CDR3 is 15 residues. Germline CDR1 is LGHDT and CDR2 is YNNKEL (reference sequence). The CDR3 sequence: CASSQRVGAGYEQYF. As DNA, the CDR3 is TGTGCCAGCAGCCAGCGCGTAGGGGCCGGGTACGAGCAGTACTTC.

The chain recombines TRBV15 with TRBJ2-5, with D tentatively TRBD1 (6 bases). CDR1 and CDR2 (germline): LNHNV, YYDKDF (reference sequence). The CDR3 has 16 residues. V was clipped by 0 bases and J by 11 bases, with 22 bases between them. The DNA of the CDR3 is TGTGCCACCAGCAGAGAGGACAGCCCAACCTCCGGTGAGCAGTACTTC. This encodes CATSREDSPTSGEQYF.

This clonotype was counted between two and nine times. This chain uses TRBV7-9 with TRBJ2-5, with D perhaps TRBD1 or TRBD2 (5 bases each). Germline V gene sequence: CDR1 SEHNR, CDR2 FQNEAQ (reference sequence). The CDR3 runs to 15 residues. V lost 6 bases, J lost 1 base, and 15 bases lay in between. Here the CDR3 reads CASSRPGRSQETQYF. The CDR3, as DNA: TGTGCCAGCAGTCGTCCGGGACGTAGCCAAGAGACCCAGTACTTC.

This chain joins TRBV5-6 and TRBJ2-5, with TRBD2 matching 7 bases. The length of the CDR3 is 16 residues. The V gene end was trimmed by 1 base and the J gene end by 0 bases; junction bases not matched to a gene: 6. Per the germline V gene, CDR1 is SGHDT and CDR2 is YYEEEE. Here the CDR3 DNA reads TGTGCCAGCAGCTTGCCAGGACTAGGGAACCAAGAGACCCAGTACTTC. It is translated as CASSLPGLGNQETQYF.

The rearrangement uses TRBV4-1 and TRBJ2-6; D is ambiguous. V was trimmed by 2 bases and J by 0 bases, leaving 11 bases between them. The CDR3 loop spans 17 amino acids. From germline, CDR1 is MGHRA and CDR2 YSYEKL. The CDR3 sequence: CASSQPTGISGANVLTF. DNA of the CDR3: TGCGCCAGCAGCCAACCGACGGGCATCTCTGGGGCCAACGTCCTGACTTTC.

V and J are TRBV2 and TRBJ1-2; the match to TRBD1 covers 9 bases. The V gene's germline CDR1 is SNHLY and CDR2 FYNNEI. V was clipped by 6 bases and J by 5 bases; unmatched bases: 10. CDR3 size: 15 residues. This CDR3 is CASSQQGAHGYGYTF. The CDR3 DNA reads TGTGCCAGCAGCCAACAGGGGGCCCATGGGTATGGCTACACCTTC. Full variable domain (remainder filled in from reference TRBV2 and TRBJ1-2): EPEVTQTPSHQVTQMGQEVILRCVPISNHLYFYWYRQILGQKVEFLVSFYNNEISEKSEIFDDQFSVERPDGSNFTLKIRSTKLEDSAMYFCASSQQGAHGYGYTFGSGTRLTVV.

The chain links TRBV5-1 to TRBJ2-7; D is undetermined. Between the trimmed V and J ends, which lost 1 base and 3 bases, there was a span of 14 bases. The germline CDR1 and CDR2 sequences are SGHRS and YFSETQ. This CDR3 has 15 residues. The DNA of the CDR3 is TGCGCCAGCAGCTTGACTGGGGTTCCAGTCTACGAGCAGTACTTC. The encoded protein is CASSLTGVPVYEQYF.

This clonotype has more than one count but fewer than ten. The chain combines TRBV15 with TRBJ2-7, with 14 bases lining up with TRBD2. CDR1 and CDR2 (germline): LNHNV, YYDKDF (reference sequence). The CDR3 sequence is 19 residues long. With V trimmed by 0 bases and J by 1 base, 8 bases remained unmatched. The CDR3 DNA is TGTGCCACCAGCAGAGAAAGCGGACTAGCGGGGGGTCCTTCCTACGAGCAGTACTTC. Protein product: CATSRESGLAGGPSYEQYF.

This clonotype has a handful of counts. The rearrangement joins TRBV29-1 to TRBJ1-2; unclear D gene. Deletions cut 2 bases from V and 8 bases from J, with 12 bases between. Germline V gene sequence: CDR1 SQVTM, CDR2 ANQGSEA. CDR3 size: 12 residues. The CDR3 protein is CSVERISSGYTF. The CDR3 nucleotides are TGCAGCGTTGAAAGGATCTCGTCGGGCTACACCTTC.

The chain recombines TRBV7-2 with TRBJ2-1; 10 nucleotides agree with TRBD2. This CDR3 is built from 16 residues. Per germline, CDR1 SGHTA and CDR2 FQGNSA. The J segment lost 4 bases and the V segment lost 3 bases, leaving 6 bases of the junction unmatched. The CDR3 reads CASSFISGGVYNEQFF. The CDR3 DNA sequence: TGTGCCAGCAGCTTCATAAGCGGGGGGGTTTACAATGAGCAGTTCTTC.

This clonotype was seen just once. V and J are TRBV6-1 and TRBJ2-2; 10 bases fit TRBD2. Germline V gives CDR1 MNHNS, CDR2 SASEGT. Germline trimming cut 1 base from V and 8 bases from J; bases unmatched to any gene: 10. CDR3 length equals 17 residues. This chain's CDR3 is CASSEEPAGGLYGELFF. CDR3 sequence (DNA): TGTGCCAGCAGTGAAGAGCCAGCGGGGGGGTTATATGGGGAGCTGTTTTTT.

To note about this clonotype: One end of the junction fails to match germline, which may point to a read error. V gene TRBV7-6 combines with J gene TRBJ2-1, with 9 bases that match TRBD2. In germline, CDR1 is SGHVS, CDR2 FNYEAQ. This CDR3 has 19 amino acids. DNA for the CDR3: TGTGCCAGCAGCCTAGCGGGGCGCTATTATATTAGCTCCTACAATGAGCAGTTCTTC. This gives the protein CASSLAGRYYISSYNEQFF.

The chain joins TRBV28 to TRBJ2-6; D possibly corresponds to TRBD2 (5 bases). V was clipped by 7 bases and J by 4 bases, with 17 bases between them. Germline V CDR1 and CDR2: MDHEN, SYDVKM. The CDR3 is made up of 16 amino acids. CDR3 sequence (DNA): TGTGCCAGCACCGGCGGGCCGGGATACGGGGCCAACGTCCTGACTTTC. Its protein is CASTGGPGYGANVLTF.

J is TRBJ2-3 and V is TRBV7-3; D call uncertain. The CDR3 runs 11 residues. The V gene's germline CDR1 is SGHTA and CDR2 FQGTGA. Trimming pared 8 bases from V and 5 bases from J, leaving 8 bases between. The DNA of the CDR3 is TGTGCCAGCCAAGGCGGAGATACGCAGTATTTT. It specifies CASQGGDTQYF.

This clonotype was observed a few times. This CDR3 reads CAFNRGQETQYF. The CDR3 nucleotides read TGTGCCTTCAACAGGGGCCAAGAGACCCAGTACTTC. The chain employs TRBV30 and TRBJ2-5; 7 bases are shared with TRBD1. The CDR3 totals 12 residues. The germline V gene encodes CDR1 GTSNPN and CDR2 SVGIG (reference sequence). Unmatched junction bases numbered 3, after V lost 7 bases and J lost 1 base.

This clonotype has only a few counts. The chain couples TRBV20-1 to TRBJ2-7; a possible D gene is TRBD1 (6 bases). The CDR3 sequence is 15 residues long. Germline CDR1 DFQATT, CDR2 SNEGSKA (reference sequence). V lost 0 bases to trimming and J lost 0 bases, with 12 bases between them. The CDR3 sequence is CSARDYGQSSYEQYF. For the CDR3, the DNA is TGCAGTGCTAGAGATTACGGACAGAGCTCCTACGAGCAGTACTTC.

The V gene is TRBV7-8, the J gene TRBJ2-3, with D tentatively TRBD2 (5 bases). V lost 0 bases and J 1 base, leaving 26 bases between the germline ends. The CDR3 extends over 21 amino acids. Germline V lookup: CDR1 SGHVS, CDR2 FQNEAQ. CDR3 protein: CASSLAAARALTWERTDTQYF. DNA for the CDR3: TGTGCCAGCAGCTTAGCAGCGGCGCGGGCCCTAACTTGGGAACGCACAGATACGCAGTATTTT.

J is TRBJ2-5 and V is TRBV6-2 or TRBV6-3; no clear D gene. V was trimmed by 8 bases and J by 3 bases, leaving 16 bases between them. The CDR3 totals 14 residues. Germline lookup yields CDR1 MNHEY and CDR2 SVGEGT. The CDR3: CASHPFLMEETQYF. The CDR3 bases are TGTGCCAGCCACCCTTTTTTAATGGAAGAGACCCAGTACTTC.

The chain joins TRBV28 to TRBJ2-1; 12 positions agree with TRBD2. The J segment lost 5 bases and the V segment lost 6 bases, leaving 14 bases of the junction unmatched. The CDR3 covers 18 residues. Germline assignment: CDR1 MDHEN and CDR2 SYDVKM. The CDR3 bases are TGTGCCAGCAGCCTTACGGGACTAGCGGGCGCTCCTCACAATGAGCAGTTCTTC. The encoded protein is CASSLTGLAGAPHNEQFF. Based on the CDR3 plus reference TRBV28 and TRBJ2-1, the full variable domain is DVKVTQSSRYLVKRTGEKVFLECVQDMDHENMFWYRQDPGLGLRLIYFSYDVKMKEKGDIPEGYSVSREKKERFSLILESASTNQTSMYLCASSLTGLAGAPHNEQFFGPGTRLTVL.